The 9 T cell receptor beta chains given below trace back to one sample, sequenced in a study of blood T cell repertoires in COVID-19. Profiling relied on immunoSEQ multiplex PCR, and the TCRdb table lists in-frame clones only, not all of them. The sample lists a few hundred thousand clones; 88% were seen once. The source material was PBMCs or T cells enriched from blood (not recorded which). The receptors were gathered from a middle-aged woman who had recovered from COVID-19.

The chain recombines TRBV7-2 with TRBJ2-6; TRBD1 agrees at 8 bases. The ends lost 0 bases at V and 4 bases at J; junction bases unmatched: 14. The germline CDR1 and CDR2 sequences are SGHTA and FQGNSA. This CDR3 is built from 20 residues. This CDR3 is CASSLAYGQGGPRGANVLTF. CDR3 nucleotide sequence: TGTGCCAGCAGCTTAGCGTACGGACAGGGAGGTCCTCGGGGGGCCAACGTCCTGACTTTC. The entire variable domain, with the rest obtained from reference TRBV7-2 and TRBJ2-6, is as follows: GAGVSQSPSNKVTEKGKDVELRCDPISGHTALYWYRQSLGQGLEFLIYFQGNSAPDKSGLPSDRFSAERTGGSVSTLTIQRTQQEDSAVYLCASSLAYGQGGPRGANVLTFGAGSRLTVL.

This clone was found a few times. The chain employs TRBV6-2 or TRBV6-3 and TRBJ1-5; D remains ambiguous. Germline CDR1 and CDR2: MNHEY and SVGEGT. The CDR3 extends over 13 amino acids. V lost 2 bases and J 4 bases, leaving 6 bases between the germline ends. As DNA, the CDR3 is TGTGCCAGCAGTTACAAAGCAAATCAGCCCCAGCATTTT. This encodes CASSYKANQPQHF.

The count of this clone is one. The genes are TRBV6-5 and TRBJ2-7; the match to TRBD1 covers 7 bases. CDR3 size: 15 residues. V lost 5 bases, J lost 4 bases, and 11 bases stayed unmatched. The germline CDR1 and CDR2 sequences are MNHEY and SVGAGI. CDR3 sequence: CASSRDQGVLYEQYF. CDR3 sequence (DNA): TGTGCCAGCAGTCGAGACCAGGGGGTCTTGTACGAGCAGTACTTC.

The rearrangement links TRBV3-1 (or the pseudogene TRBV3-2) to TRBJ1-1; D gene unclear. Germline V gene lookup returns CDR1 LGHDT and CDR2 YNNKEL (reference sequence). The CDR3 extends over 14 amino acids. V was cut by 4 bases and J by 0 bases, with 9 bases left in between. DNA of the CDR3: TGTGCCAGCAGCCCCGCCCGGGTGAACACTGAAGCTTTCTTT. It yields the protein CASSPARVNTEAFF.

This chain uses TRBV12-3 or TRBV12-4 with TRBJ1-1, with TRBD1 identical over 10 bases. Germline trimming cut 4 bases from V and 9 bases from J; bases unmatched to any gene: 2. This CDR3 is 12 amino acids long. The CDR3 loop is CASSWDRGKAFF. In DNA form, the CDR3 reads TGTGCCAGCAGTTGGGACAGGGGCAAAGCTTTCTTT.

This chain links TRBV7-2 with TRBJ2-2; 13 bases agree with TRBD2. CDR1 and CDR2 (germline): SGHTA, FQGNSA. CDR3 length: 15 amino acids. With 7 bases clipped from V and 7 bases from J, the junction kept 6 bases outside the gene matches. CDR3 in amino acids: CASNGLAGEIGELFF. The CDR3 bases are TGTGCCAGCAACGGACTAGCGGGAGAAATCGGGGAGCTGTTTTTT.

This chain uses TRBV5-8 with TRBJ1-2; 8 positions match TRBD1. This CDR3 spans 13 amino acids. Germline-derived CDR1 and CDR2 are SGHTS and YDEGEE. The ends lost 4 bases at V and 7 bases at J; junction bases unmatched: 6. CDR3 protein: CASSLGQGTGYTF. The CDR3 region has the DNA TGTGCCAGCAGCCTCGGACAGGGCACTGGCTACACCTTC.

The CDR3: CTTRRGSGTEAFF. For the CDR3, the DNA is TGCACTACTCGGCGGGGGTCGGGCACTGAAGCTTTCTTT. This sequence joins TRBV29-1 and TRBJ1-1; D is possibly TRBD1 (5 bases). The germline V gene encodes CDR1 SQVTM and CDR2 ANQGSEA. This CDR3 comprises 13 residues.

The chain recombines TRBV19 with TRBJ2-2; D remains ambiguous. Germline CDR1 LNHDA, CDR2 SQIVND (reference sequence). V lost 3 bases and J lost 2, with 4 bases in between. The CDR3 contains 13 residues. CDR3 sequence: CASSILNTGELFF. The CDR3 DNA reads as TGTGCCAGTAGTATCTTAAACACCGGGGAGCTGTTTTTT.